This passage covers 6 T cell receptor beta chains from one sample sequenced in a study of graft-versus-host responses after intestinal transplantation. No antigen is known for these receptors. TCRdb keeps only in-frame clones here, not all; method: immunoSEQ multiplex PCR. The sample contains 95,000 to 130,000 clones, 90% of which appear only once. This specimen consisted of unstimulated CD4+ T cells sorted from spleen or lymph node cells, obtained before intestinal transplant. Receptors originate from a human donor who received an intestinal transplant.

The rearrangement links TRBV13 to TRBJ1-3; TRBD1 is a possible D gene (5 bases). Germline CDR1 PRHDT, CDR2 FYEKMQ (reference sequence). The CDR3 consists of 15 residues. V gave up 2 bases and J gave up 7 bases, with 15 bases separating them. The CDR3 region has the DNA TGTGCCAGCAGCTTAAAAAGCGCAGGGAGGAACACCATATATTTT. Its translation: CASSLKSAGRNTIYF.

CDR3: CASSEEGDTQYF. In DNA, the CDR3 is TGTGCCAGCAGCGAGGAGGGGGATACGCAGTATTTT. This rearrangement joins TRBV28 to TRBJ2-3; D perhaps matches TRBD2 (6 bases). V lost 6 bases and J lost 6, with 10 bases in between. The CDR3 extends over 12 amino acids. CDR1 is MDHEN and CDR2 is SYDVKM in the germline V gene.

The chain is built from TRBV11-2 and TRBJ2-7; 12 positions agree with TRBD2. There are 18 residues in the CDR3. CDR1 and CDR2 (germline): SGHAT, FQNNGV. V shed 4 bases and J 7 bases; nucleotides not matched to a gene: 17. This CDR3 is CASSSPGLAGPSLGEQYF. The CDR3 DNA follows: TGTGCCAGCAGCTCACCGGGACTAGCGGGCCCCTCTCTTGGGGAGCAGTACTTC. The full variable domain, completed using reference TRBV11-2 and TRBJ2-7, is EAGVAQSPRYKIIEKRQSVAFWCNPISGHATLYWYQQILGQGPKLLIQFQNNGVVDDSQLPKDRFSAERLKGVDSTLKIQPAKLEDSAVYLCASSSPGLAGPSLGEQYFGPGTRLTVT.

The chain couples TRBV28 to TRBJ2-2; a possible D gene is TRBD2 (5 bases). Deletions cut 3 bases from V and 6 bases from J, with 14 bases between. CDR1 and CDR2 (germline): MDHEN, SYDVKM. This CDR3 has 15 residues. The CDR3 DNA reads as TGTGCCAGCAGTTTGGGTCGGGGATCGGCCGGGGAGCTGTTTTTT. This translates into CASSLGRGSAGELFF.

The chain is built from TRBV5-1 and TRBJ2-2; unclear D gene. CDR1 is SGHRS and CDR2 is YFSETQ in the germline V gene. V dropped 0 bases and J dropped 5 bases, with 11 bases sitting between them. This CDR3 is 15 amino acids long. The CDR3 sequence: CASSLVQPGTGELFF. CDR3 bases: TGCGCCAGCAGCTTGGTACAGCCCGGTACCGGGGAGCTGTTTTTT.

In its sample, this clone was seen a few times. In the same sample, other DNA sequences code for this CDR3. The CDR3 here is CASSYAGGTEAFF. For the CDR3, the DNA is TGTGCCAGCAGTTACGCAGGGGGAACTGAAGCTTTCTTT. This chain uses TRBV6-6 with TRBJ1-1; 7 nucleotides match TRBD1. Looked up from germline, CDR1 is MNHNY and CDR2 is SVGAGI (reference sequence). The length of the CDR3 is 13 residues. V lost 2 bases and J lost 5; bases outside the gene matches: 2.